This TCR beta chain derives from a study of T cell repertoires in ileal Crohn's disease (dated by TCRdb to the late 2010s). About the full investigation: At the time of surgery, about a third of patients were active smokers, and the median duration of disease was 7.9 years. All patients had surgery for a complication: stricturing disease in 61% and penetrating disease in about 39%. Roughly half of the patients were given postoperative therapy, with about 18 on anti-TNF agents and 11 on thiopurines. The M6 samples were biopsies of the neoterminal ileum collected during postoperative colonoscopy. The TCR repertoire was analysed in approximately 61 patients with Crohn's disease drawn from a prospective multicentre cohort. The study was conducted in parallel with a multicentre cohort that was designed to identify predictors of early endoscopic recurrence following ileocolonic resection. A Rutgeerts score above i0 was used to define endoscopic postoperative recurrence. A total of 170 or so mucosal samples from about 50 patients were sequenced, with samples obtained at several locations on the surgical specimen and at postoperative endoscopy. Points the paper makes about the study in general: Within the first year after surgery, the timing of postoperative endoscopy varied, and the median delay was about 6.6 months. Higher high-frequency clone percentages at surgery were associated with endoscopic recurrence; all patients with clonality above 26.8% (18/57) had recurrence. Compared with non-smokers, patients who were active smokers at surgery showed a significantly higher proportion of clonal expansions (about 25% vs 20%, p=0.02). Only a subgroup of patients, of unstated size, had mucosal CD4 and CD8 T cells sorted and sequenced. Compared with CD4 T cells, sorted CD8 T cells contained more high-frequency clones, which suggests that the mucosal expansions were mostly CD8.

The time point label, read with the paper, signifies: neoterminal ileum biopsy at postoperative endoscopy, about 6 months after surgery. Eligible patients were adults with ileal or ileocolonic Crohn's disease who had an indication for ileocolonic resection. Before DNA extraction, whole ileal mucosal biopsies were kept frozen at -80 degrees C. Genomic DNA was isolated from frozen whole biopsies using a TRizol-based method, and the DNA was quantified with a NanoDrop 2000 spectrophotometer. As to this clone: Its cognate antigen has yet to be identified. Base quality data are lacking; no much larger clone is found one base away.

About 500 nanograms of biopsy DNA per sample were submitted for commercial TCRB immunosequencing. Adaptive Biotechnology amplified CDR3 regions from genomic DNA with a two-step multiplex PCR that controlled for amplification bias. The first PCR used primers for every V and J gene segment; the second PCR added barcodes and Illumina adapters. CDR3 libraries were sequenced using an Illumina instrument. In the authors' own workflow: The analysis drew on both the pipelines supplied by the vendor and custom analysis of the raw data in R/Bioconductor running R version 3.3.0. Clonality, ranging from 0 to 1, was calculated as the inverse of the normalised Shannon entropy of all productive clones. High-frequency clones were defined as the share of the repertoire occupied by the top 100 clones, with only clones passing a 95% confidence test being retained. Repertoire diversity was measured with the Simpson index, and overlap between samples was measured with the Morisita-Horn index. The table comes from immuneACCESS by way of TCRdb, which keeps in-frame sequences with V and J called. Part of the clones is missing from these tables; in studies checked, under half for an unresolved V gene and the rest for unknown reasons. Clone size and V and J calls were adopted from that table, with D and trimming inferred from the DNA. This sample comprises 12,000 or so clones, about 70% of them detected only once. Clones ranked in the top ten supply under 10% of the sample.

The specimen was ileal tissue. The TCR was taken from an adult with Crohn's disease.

CDR3 reads: CASSLSGVGETQYF. The DNA is as follows: TGTGCCAGCAGCTTAAGCGGGGTGGGGGAGACCCAGTACTTC. Recombination joined TRBV7-3 with TRBJ2-5; perhaps TRBD2 is the D gene, with 6 bases matching. Trimming at the junction amounts to 1 base on V and 5 bases on J, and the germline ends lie 11 bases apart. Including the terminal cysteine and phenylalanine, the CDR3 comprises 14 residues. Here the CDR3 DNA is all that survives: 42 bases in frame from base 1. From the germline V gene, CDR1 is SGHTA and CDR2 is FQGTGA. Joined to the reference TRBV7-3 and TRBJ2-5 proteins, this CDR3 gives the full variable domain: GAGVSQTPSNKVTEKGKYVELRCDPISGHTALYWYRQSLGQGPEFLIYFQGTGAADDSGLPNDRFFAVRPEGSVSTLKIQRTERGDSAVYLCASSLSGVGETQYFGPGTRLLVL.